This is a list of T cell receptor beta chains from one sample in a study of blood T cell repertoires in COVID-19. The table came from immunoSEQ multiplex PCR; TCRdb's copy has only in-frame clones and leaves some out. The table lists approximately 74,000 clones, almost 80% of them singletons, with 15% to 20% in the top ten. Sequencing was done on a sample of peripheral blood. All receptors come from a man in his 60s with acute or convalescent COVID-19. Both conserved end residues are part of each CDR3. The D gene is left open where the match is weak. Clone size is given for some rows only: seen once, a few or many times, or a class if the clone is expanded.

clone_size: .; d_call: .; j_call: TRBJ1-6; v_call: TRBV5-4; cdr3_nt: TGTGCCAGCAGCTTGAAAGCTACGGGGCAGGGGAGATCACCCCTCCACTTT; cdr3_aa: CASSLKATGQGRSPLHF
clone_size: .; d_call: .; j_call: TRBJ1-2; v_call: TRBV10-3; cdr3_nt: TGTGCCATCAGTGAGGGGGGCAGGGTGGACTATGGCTACACCTTC; cdr3_aa: CAISEGGRVDYGYTF
clone_size: .; d_call: .; j_call: TRBJ1-1; v_call: TRBV5-1; cdr3_nt: TGCGCCAGCAGCCCAGGGACTGACGGCACTGAAGCTTTCTTT; cdr3_aa: CASSPGTDGTEAFF
clone_size: .; d_call: .; j_call: TRBJ2-2; v_call: TRBV4-3; cdr3_nt: TGCGCCAGCAGCCAAGGTAGATACACCGGGGAGCTGTTTTTT; cdr3_aa: CASSQGRYTGELFF
clone_size: medium-sized; d_call: TRBD1; j_call: TRBJ2-7; v_call: TRBV7-9; cdr3_nt: TGTGCCAGCAGCTTAGCGGACAGGTCTTTCTACGAGCAGTACTTC; cdr3_aa: CASSLADRSFYEQYF
clone_size: few; d_call: .; j_call: TRBJ2-2; v_call: TRBV12-2; cdr3_nt: TGTGCAAGTCGCTCACGCGGGGGACAGGGGTTCGGGGAGCTGTTTTTT; cdr3_aa: CASRSRGGQGFGELFF
clone_size: .; d_call: TRBD1; j_call: TRBJ2-7; v_call: TRBV7-7; cdr3_nt: TGTGCTAGCAGCTCCGGACAGGGCGCCTACGAGCAGTACTTC; cdr3_aa: CASSSGQGAYEQYF
clone_size: .; d_call: .; j_call: TRBJ1-6; v_call: TRBV30; cdr3_nt: TGTGCCTTGACTCGGGGAGTTAATTCACCCCTCCACTTT; cdr3_aa: CALTRGVNSPLHF
clone_size: .; d_call: .; j_call: TRBJ2-5; v_call: TRBV18; cdr3_nt: TGTGCCAGCTCACTCCTGGCGGGCAAACAAGAGACCCAGTACTTC; cdr3_aa: CASSLLAGKQETQYF
clone_size: .; d_call: TRBD1; j_call: TRBJ1-3; v_call: TRBV7-2; cdr3_nt: TGTGCCAGCAGCCCAGGGGGAGCGGCTCAAAACACCATATATTTT; cdr3_aa: CASSPGGAAQNTIYF
clone_size: .; d_call: .; j_call: TRBJ1-5; v_call: TRBV19; cdr3_nt: TGTGCCAGTACCGCGGGGGCTACTTTCAATCAGCCCCAGCATTTT; cdr3_aa: CASTAGATFNQPQHF
clone_size: .; d_call: .; j_call: TRBJ1-6; v_call: TRBV9; cdr3_nt: TGTGCCAGCAGCGTAGCCAGGGCCTATAATTCACCCCTCCACTTT; cdr3_aa: CASSVARAYNSPLHF
clone_size: .; d_call: TRBD1; j_call: TRBJ1-1; v_call: TRBV5-1; cdr3_nt: TGCGCCAGCTCGCGGCTAAACAGGGGGAACACTGAAGCTTTCTTT; cdr3_aa: CASSRLNRGNTEAFF
clone_size: .; d_call: TRBD1; j_call: TRBJ1-2; v_call: TRBV6-2/TRBV6-3; cdr3_nt: TGTGCCAGCAGTTACCGGGACAGGATCTCCTATGGCTACACCTTC; cdr3_aa: CASSYRDRISYGYTF
clone_size: .; d_call: TRBD1; j_call: TRBJ1-2; v_call: TRBV27; cdr3_nt: TGTGCCAGCAGTTTGCGACAGGGGGCCTATGGCTACACCTTC; cdr3_aa: CASSLRQGAYGYTF
clone_size: .; d_call: TRBD1; j_call: TRBJ2-7; v_call: TRBV7-2; cdr3_nt: TGTGCCAGCAGCATGAGGACAGGGTCCCACGAGCAGTACTTC; cdr3_aa: CASSMRTGSHEQYF
clone_size: medium-sized; d_call: .; j_call: TRBJ1-2; v_call: TRBV6-5; cdr3_nt: TGTGCCAGCAGTTACCAGGCCCTAAACTATGGCTACACCTTC; cdr3_aa: CASSYQALNYGYTF
clone_size: few; d_call: TRBD1; j_call: TRBJ2-2; v_call: TRBV7-2; cdr3_nt: TGTGCCAGCAGCTTAGAAGGGGGCACGAACACCGGGGAGCTGTTTTTT; cdr3_aa: CASSLEGGTNTGELFF
clone_size: .; d_call: .; j_call: TRBJ1-6; v_call: TRBV5-6; cdr3_nt: TGTGCCAGCAGCTTGTTGCGGGGTACGCCCTCACCCCTCCACTTT; cdr3_aa: CASSLLRGTPSPLHF
clone_size: .; d_call: .; j_call: TRBJ1-1; v_call: TRBV24-1; cdr3_nt: TGTGCCACCCCTAGGGGTTTAACTGAAGCTTTCTTT; cdr3_aa: CATPRGLTEAFF
clone_size: few; d_call: .; j_call: TRBJ2-1; v_call: TRBV7-2; cdr3_nt: TGTGCCAGCAGCAGGGGACAAAGGCAATACAATGAGCAGTTCTTC; cdr3_aa: CASSRGQRQYNEQFF
clone_size: .; d_call: .; j_call: TRBJ1-2; v_call: TRBV6-5; cdr3_nt: TGTGCCAGCAGCTACGGCGGGGGTGAATATGGCTACACCTTC; cdr3_aa: CASSYGGGEYGYTF